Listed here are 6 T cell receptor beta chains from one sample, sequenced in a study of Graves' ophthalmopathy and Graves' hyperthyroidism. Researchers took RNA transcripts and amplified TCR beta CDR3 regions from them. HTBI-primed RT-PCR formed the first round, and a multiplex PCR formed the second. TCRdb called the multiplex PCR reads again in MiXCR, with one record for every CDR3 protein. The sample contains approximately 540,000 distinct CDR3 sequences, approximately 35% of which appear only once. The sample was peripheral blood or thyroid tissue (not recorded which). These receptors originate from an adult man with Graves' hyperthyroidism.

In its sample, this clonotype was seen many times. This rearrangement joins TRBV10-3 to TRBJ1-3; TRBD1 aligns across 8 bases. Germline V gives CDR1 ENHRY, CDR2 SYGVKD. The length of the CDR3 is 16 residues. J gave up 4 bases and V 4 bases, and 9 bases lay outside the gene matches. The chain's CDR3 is CAISAMNGQGGNTIYF. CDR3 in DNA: TGTGCCATCAGTGCGATGAACGGACAGGGAGGAAACACCATATATTTT.

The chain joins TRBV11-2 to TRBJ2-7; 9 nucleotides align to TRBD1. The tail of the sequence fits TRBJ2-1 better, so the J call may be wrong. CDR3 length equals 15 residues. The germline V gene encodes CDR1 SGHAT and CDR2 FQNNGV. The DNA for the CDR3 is TGTGCCAGCAGCACCCAGGGGACAGGGCTCGATGAGCAGTTCTTC. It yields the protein CASSTQGTGLDEQFF.

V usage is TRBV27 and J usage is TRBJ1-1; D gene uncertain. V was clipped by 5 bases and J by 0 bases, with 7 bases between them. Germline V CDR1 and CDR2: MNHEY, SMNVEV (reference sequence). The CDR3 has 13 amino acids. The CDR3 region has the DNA TGTGCCAGCAGTGGGAAAATGAACACTGAAGCTTTCTTT. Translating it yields CASSGKMNTEAFF.

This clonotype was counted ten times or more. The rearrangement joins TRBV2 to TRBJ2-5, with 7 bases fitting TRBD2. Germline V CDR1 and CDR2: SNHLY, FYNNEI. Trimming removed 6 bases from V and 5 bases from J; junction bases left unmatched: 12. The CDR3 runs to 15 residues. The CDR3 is CASSGGASGEETQYF. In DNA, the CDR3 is TGTGCCAGCAGCGGAGGGGCTAGCGGTGAGGAGACCCAGTACTTC.

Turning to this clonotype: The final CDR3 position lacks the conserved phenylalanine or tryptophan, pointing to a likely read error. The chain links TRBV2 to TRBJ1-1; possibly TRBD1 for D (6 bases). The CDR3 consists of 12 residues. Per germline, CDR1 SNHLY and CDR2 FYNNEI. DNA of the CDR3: TGTGTCAGCAGGGGCGAGGGCGCTGAAGCTTTCCTT. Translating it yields CVSRGEGAEAFL.

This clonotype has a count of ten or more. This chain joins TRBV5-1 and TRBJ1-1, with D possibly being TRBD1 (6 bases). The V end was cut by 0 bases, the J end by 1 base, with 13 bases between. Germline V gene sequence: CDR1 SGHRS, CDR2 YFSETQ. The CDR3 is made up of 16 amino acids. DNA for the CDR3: TGCGCCAGCAGCTTGGAGTCAGGGGTAACGAACACTGAAGCTTTCTTT. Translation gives CASSLESGVTNTEAFF.